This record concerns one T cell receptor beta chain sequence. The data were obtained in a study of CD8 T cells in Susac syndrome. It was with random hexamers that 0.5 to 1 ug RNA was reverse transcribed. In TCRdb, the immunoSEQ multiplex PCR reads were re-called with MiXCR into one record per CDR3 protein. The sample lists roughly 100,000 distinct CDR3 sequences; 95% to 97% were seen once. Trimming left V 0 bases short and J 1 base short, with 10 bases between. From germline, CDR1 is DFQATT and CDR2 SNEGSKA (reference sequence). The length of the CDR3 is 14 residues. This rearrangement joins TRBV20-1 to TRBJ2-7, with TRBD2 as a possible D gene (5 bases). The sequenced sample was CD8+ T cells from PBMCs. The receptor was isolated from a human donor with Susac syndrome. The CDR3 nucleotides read TGCAGTGCTAGAGACCTTGGACTTTCCTACGAGCAGTACTTC. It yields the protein CSARDLGLSYEQYF.